Listed below are T cell receptor beta chains from one sample, sequenced in a study of cytomegalovirus exposure and HLA in healthy donors. The data were produced by immunoSEQ multiplex PCR, yet TCRdb's version contains in-frame clones alone and is incomplete. With approximately 210,000 clones in the sample, the ten largest clones hold about 0.9%. Material: PBMCs. These receptors were taken from a woman aged 25 to 39 in good health and CMV-seropositive. Both conserved end residues are part of each CDR3. D genes are given only for firm matches.

V	length	D	J	CDR3	DNA
TRBV6-5	15	TRBD1	TRBJ1-2	CASGRTRTGGYGYTF	TGTGCCAGCGGAAGAACGAGGACAGGGGGCTATGGCTACACCTTC
TRBV7-9	12	NA	TRBJ2-5	CASSWAQETQYF	TGTGCCAGCAGCTGGGCCCAAGAGACCCAGTACTTC
TRBV2	18	NA	TRBJ2-5	CASSEGGGVAGWAETQYF	TGTGCCAGCAGTGAAGGTGGTGGAGTCGCGGGGTGGGCAGAGACCCAGTACTTC
TRBV6-5	15	NA	TRBJ2-7	CASSYLAGASYEQYF	TGTGCCAGCAGTTACTTGGCAGGGGCCTCCTACGAGCAGTACTTC
TRBV5-1	15	TRBD2	TRBJ2-1	CASSFPSGGYNEQFF	TGCGCCAGCAGCTTTCCTAGCGGGGGATACAATGAGCAGTTCTTC
TRBV7-9	15	TRBD1	TRBJ2-7	CASSLGDRGAYEQYF	TGTGCCAGCAGCTTAGGGGACAGAGGGGCGTACGAGCAGTACTTC
TRBV14	16	NA	TRBJ1-3	CASSPGTGPYVDTIYF	TGTGCCAGCAGCCCCGGAACAGGCCCATACGTAGACACCATATATTTT
TRBV4-3	18	TRBD2	TRBJ2-1	CASSRDKAGTSGSNEQFF	TGCGCCAGCAGCCGTGATAAGGCCGGGACTAGCGGGAGTAATGAGCAGTTCTTC
TRBV18	15	TRBD2	TRBJ2-4	CASSLGTSGLNIQYF	TGTGCCAGCTCACTGGGGACTAGCGGCCTAAACATTCAGTACTTC
TRBV5-1	17	TRBD2	TRBJ2-7	CASSFGTSGRNPYEQYF	TGCGCCAGCAGCTTCGGGACTAGCGGGAGAAACCCTTACGAGCAGTACTTC
TRBV6-1	17	TRBD1	TRBJ1-5	CASSGRTGGISNQPQHF	TGTGCCAGCAGTGGTAGGACAGGGGGTATTAGCAATCAGCCCCAGCATTTT
TRBV5-6	14	NA	TRBJ1-5	CASSSRGSNQPQHF	TGTGCCAGCAGCAGCAGAGGGAGCAATCAGCCCCAGCATTTT
TRBV27	14	NA	TRBJ1-1	CASSLESGNTEAFF	TGTGCCAGCAGTTTAGAATCGGGGAACACTGAAGCTTTCTTT
TRBV19	15	NA	TRBJ2-3	CASSILAGNTDTQYF	TGTGCCAGTAGTATATTAGCAGGGAACACAGATACGCAGTATTTT
TRBV7-2	19	TRBD1	TRBJ1-6	CASSWDSRSGSSYNSPLHF	TGTGCCAGCAGCTGGGACAGCCGTTCGGGGAGCTCCTATAATTCACCCCTCCACTTT
TRBV5-1	14	NA	TRBJ1-5	CASSLDTAGQPQHF	TGCGCCAGCAGCTTGGACACTGCGGGCCAGCCCCAGCATTTT
TRBV5-1	15	NA	TRBJ2-7	CASSLTGPSSYEQYF	TGCGCCAGCAGCTTGACAGGGCCCAGCTCCTACGAGCAGTACTTC
TRBV29-1	11	TRBD2	TRBJ2-7	CSVKPGLEMYF	TGCAGCGTTAAACCGGGACTAGAGATGTACTTC
TRBV9	17	TRBD2	TRBJ2-3	CASSVSGSSRWADTQYF	TGTGCCAGCAGTGTCAGCGGGAGCTCACGATGGGCAGATACGCAGTATTTT
TRBV4-1	16	NA	TRBJ2-1	CASSQGAGEWDNEQFF	TGCGCCAGCAGCCAAGGTGCTGGGGAGTGGGACAATGAGCAGTTCTTC
TRBV30	14	TRBD1	TRBJ2-1	CAWLRDRSYNEQFF	TGTGCCTGGCTCCGGGACAGGTCGTACAATGAGCAGTTCTTC
TRBV6-6	16	TRBD1	TRBJ2-5	CASRTRDRGRRETQYF	TGTGCCAGCAGGACTCGGGACAGGGGGCGTCGGGAGACCCAGTACTTC
TRBV19	15	TRBD1	TRBJ2-1	CASSAGTGTYNEQFF	TGTGCCAGTAGTGCCGGGACAGGGACATACAATGAGCAGTTCTTC
TRBV5-8	16	TRBD1	TRBJ2-2	CASSPPRGGRTGELFF	TGTGCCAGCAGCCCTCCCCGAGGGGGCCGGACCGGGGAGCTGTTTTTT
TRBV18	14	NA	TRBJ2-1	CASSPRREGDEQFF	TGTGCCAGCTCACCGAGGCGGGAAGGCGATGAGCAGTTCTTC
TRBV19	15	NA	TRBJ2-3	CASSISPLSTDTQYF	TGTGCCAGTAGTATAAGCCCGCTTAGCACAGATACGCAGTATTTT
TRBV25-1	16	NA	TRBJ2-3	CASSEYGGVRTDTQYF	TGTGCCAGCAGTGAATATGGGGGCGTAAGGACAGATACGCAGTATTTT
TRBV5-6	16	NA	TRBJ2-3	CASSPGQSCSTDTQYF	TGTGCCAGCAGCCCAGGACAGAGCTGTAGCACAGATACGCAGTATTTT
TRBV19	15	TRBD1	TRBJ1-2	CASSIDRGPIYGYTF	TGTGCCAGTAGTATCGACAGGGGGCCAATATATGGCTACACCTTC
TRBV7-9	14	NA	TRBJ1-1	CASSPNQDSRKAFF	TGTGCCAGCAGCCCCAATCAGGACTCCCGGAAAGCTTTCTTT
TRBV9	17	TRBD1	TRBJ2-7	CASSPRHWAGGFHEQYF	TGTGCCAGCAGCCCCCGACATTGGGCAGGGGGATTCCACGAGCAGTACTTC
TRBV30	15	TRBD2	TRBJ2-2	CAWSVLSGNAGELFF	TGTGCCTGGAGTGTACTAAGCGGGAACGCCGGGGAGCTGTTTTTT
TRBV4-1	14	TRBD2	TRBJ2-5	CASSQGLAGAQQYF	TGCGCCAGCAGCCAAGGACTAGCGGGGGCCCAGCAGTACTTC
TRBV9	13	NA	TRBJ2-7	CASSVGIAHEQYF	TGTGCCAGCAGCGTAGGGATAGCCCACGAGCAGTACTTC
TRBV11-2	13	NA	TRBJ2-3	CASSFGERGTQYF	TGTGCCAGCAGCTTCGGGGAGCGCGGTACGCAGTATTTT
TRBV21-1	19	NA	TRBJ1-4	CASSKGGQGRVNPNEKLFF	TGTGCCAGCAGCAAAGGGGGACAGGGACGGGTTAACCCTAATGAAAAACTGTTTTTT
TRBV6-5	12	NA	TRBJ2-2	CASTQGTGELFF	TGTGCCAGCACCCAGGGCACCGGGGAGCTGTTTTTT
TRBV19	15	TRBD2	TRBJ2-5	CASSTLLAGKETQYF	TGTGCCAGTAGTACGTTACTAGCGGGGAAAGAGACCCAGTACTTC
TRBV6-1	13	NA	TRBJ1-3	CASILRSGNTIYF	TGTGCCAGCATTTTGCGCTCTGGAAACACCATATATTTT
TRBV19	14	TRBD1	TRBJ2-7	CASSGRQGSYEQYF	TGTGCCAGTAGTGGACGACAGGGCTCCTACGAGCAGTACTTC
TRBV4-1	16	TRBD1	TRBJ1-4	CASSQDPDRGDEKLFF	TGCGCCAGCAGCCAAGATCCGGACAGGGGAGATGAAAAACTGTTTTTT
TRBV7-2	13	NA	TRBJ1-1	CASSFSGNTEAFF	TGTGCCAGCAGCTTTTCAGGGAACACTGAAGCTTTCTTT
TRBV4-3	16	NA	TRBJ2-3	CASSQGTTATMDTQYF	TGCGCCAGCAGCCAAGGGACAACGGCCACCATGGATACGCAGTATTTT
TRBV7-7	11	NA	TRBJ2-2	CASSSHGELFF	TGTGCCAGCAGCTCCCACGGGGAGCTGTTTTTT
TRBV28	15	TRBD2	TRBJ2-7	CASSSSAGNSYEQYF	TGTGCCAGCAGTTCCTCAGCGGGAAACTCCTACGAGCAGTACTTC
TRBV19	14	NA	TRBJ1-1	CASSSHQENTEAFF	TGTGCCAGTAGTTCACACCAAGAGAACACTGAAGCTTTCTTT
TRBV7-6	14	NA	TRBJ2-7	CASSLAGAPYEQYF	TGTGCCAGCAGCTTAGCGGGGGCCCCCTACGAGCAGTACTTC
TRBV5-6	15	NA	TRBJ1-1	CASSLKRGFNTEAFF	TGTGCCAGCAGCCTTAAGCGGGGGTTTAACACTGAAGCTTTCTTT
TRBV11-2	15	NA	TRBJ2-2	CASSSPGENTGELFF	TGTGCCAGCAGCTCACCGGGAGAAAACACCGGGGAGCTGTTTTTT
TRBV19	16	NA	TRBJ1-5	CASSTRSGVSNQPQHF	TGTGCCAGTAGTACTCGTTCGGGGGTGAGTAATCAGCCCCAGCATTTT
TRBV19	13	NA	TRBJ1-1	CASKLGAWTEAFF	TGTGCCAGTAAGTTGGGGGCGTGGACTGAAGCTTTCTTT
TRBV27	15	NA	TRBJ1-1	CASRSNRVLNTEAFF	TGTGCCAGCAGATCAAACAGGGTTTTGAACACTGAAGCTTTCTTT
TRBV4-3	16	NA	TRBJ2-1	CASSQDLVFSYNEQFF	TGCGCCAGCAGCCAAGATCTTGTCTTCTCCTACAATGAGCAGTTCTTC
TRBV19	17	TRBD2	TRBJ2-5	CASRKGGTRGWQETQYF	TGTGCCAGTAGGAAGGGCGGGACTAGAGGTTGGCAAGAGACCCAGTACTTC
TRBV9	15	TRBD2	TRBJ2-5	CASSSGLASLETQYF	TGTGCCAGCAGCTCAGGACTAGCGTCCTTAGAGACCCAGTACTTC
TRBV5-1	14	TRBD1	TRBJ2-7	CASRGQGMSYEQYF	TGCGCCAGCCGAGGACAGGGAATGAGCTACGAGCAGTACTTC
TRBV2	13	TRBD1	TRBJ1-5	CASKGTGTQPQHF	TGTGCCAGCAAGGGGACAGGGACTCAGCCCCAGCATTTT
TRBV28	13	NA	TRBJ1-5	CASRDSSNQPQHF	TGTGCCAGCAGAGACAGCAGCAATCAGCCCCAGCATTTT
TRBV29-1	13	NA	TRBJ1-2	CSVETGLDFGYTF	TGCAGCGTTGAAACGGGTCTCGACTTTGGCTACACCTTC
TRBV4-1	13	NA	TRBJ2-1	CASSPPRRDEQFF	TGCGCCAGCAGCCCCCCCCGGAGGGATGAGCAGTTCTTC